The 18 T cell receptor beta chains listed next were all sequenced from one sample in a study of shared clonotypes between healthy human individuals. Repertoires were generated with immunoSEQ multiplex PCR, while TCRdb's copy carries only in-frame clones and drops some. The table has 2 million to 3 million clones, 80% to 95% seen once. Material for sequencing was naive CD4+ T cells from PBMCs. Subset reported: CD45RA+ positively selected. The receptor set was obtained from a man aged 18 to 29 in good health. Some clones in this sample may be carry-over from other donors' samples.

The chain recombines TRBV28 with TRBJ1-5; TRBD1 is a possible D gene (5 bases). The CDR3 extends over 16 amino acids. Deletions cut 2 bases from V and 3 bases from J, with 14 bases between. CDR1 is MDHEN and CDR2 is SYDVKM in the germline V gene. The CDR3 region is CASSLISRANNQPQHF. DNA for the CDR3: TGTGCCAGCAGTTTAATAAGCAGGGCTAACAATCAGCCCCAGCATTTT.

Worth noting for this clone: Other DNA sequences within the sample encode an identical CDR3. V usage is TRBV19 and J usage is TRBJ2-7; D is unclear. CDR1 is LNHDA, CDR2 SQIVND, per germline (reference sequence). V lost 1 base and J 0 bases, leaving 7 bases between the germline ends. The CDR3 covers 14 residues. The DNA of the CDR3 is TGTGCCAGTAGTATAGGAGGCAACTCCTACGAGCAGTACTTC. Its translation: CASSIGGNSYEQYF.

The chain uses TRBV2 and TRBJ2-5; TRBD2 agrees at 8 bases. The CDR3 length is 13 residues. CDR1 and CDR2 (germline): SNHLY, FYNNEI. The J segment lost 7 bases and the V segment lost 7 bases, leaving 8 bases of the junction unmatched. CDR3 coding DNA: TGTGCCAGCATTAGCGGGGTGGGAGGGACCCAGTACTTC. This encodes CASISGVGGTQYF. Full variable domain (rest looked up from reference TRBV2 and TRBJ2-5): EPEVTQTPSHQVTQMGQEVILRCVPISNHLYFYWYRQILGQKVEFLVSFYNNEISEKSEIFDDQFSVERPDGSNFTLKIRSTKLEDSAMYFCASISGVGGTQYFGPGTRLLVL.

The CDR3 protein is CASTHSGSAFSYNEQFF. CDR3 in DNA: TGCGCCAGCACCCATAGCGGGAGCGCCTTCTCCTACAATGAGCAGTTCTTC. The chain links TRBV23-1 to TRBJ2-1; 9 bases are shared with TRBD2. TRBV23-1 is designated an ORF whose function remains uncertain. V lost 7 bases to trimming and J lost 0 bases; unmatched junction nucleotides: 10. The CDR3 sequence is 17 residues long.

The CDR3: CASSQAGSGSYEQYF. In DNA, the CDR3 is TGCGCCAGCAGCCAGGCGGGTAGCGGGTCCTACGAGCAGTACTTC. This sequence joins TRBV4-3 and TRBJ2-7, with 7 bases that match TRBD2. Germline assignment: CDR1 LGHNA and CDR2 YSLEER. The CDR3 spans 15 residues. J gave up 1 base and V 3 bases, and 6 bases lay outside the gene matches.

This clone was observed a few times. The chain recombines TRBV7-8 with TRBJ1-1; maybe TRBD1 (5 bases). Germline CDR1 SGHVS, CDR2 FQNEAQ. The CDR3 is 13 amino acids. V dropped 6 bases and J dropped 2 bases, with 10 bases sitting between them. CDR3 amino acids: CASRTVINTEAFF. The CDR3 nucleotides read TGTGCCAGCAGGACAGTCATCAACACTGAAGCTTTCTTT.

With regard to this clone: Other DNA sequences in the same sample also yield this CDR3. CDR3 region: CASSSGQGYGYTF. The CDR3 coding sequence is TGTGCCAGCAGCTCAGGACAGGGCTATGGCTACACCTTC. This chain links TRBV7-2 with TRBJ1-2; 8 nucleotides agree with TRBD1. V gave up 4 bases and J gave up 4 bases; unmatched junction bases: 2. The CDR3 covers 13 residues. CDR1 and CDR2 from the germline V gene are SGHTA and FQGNSA.

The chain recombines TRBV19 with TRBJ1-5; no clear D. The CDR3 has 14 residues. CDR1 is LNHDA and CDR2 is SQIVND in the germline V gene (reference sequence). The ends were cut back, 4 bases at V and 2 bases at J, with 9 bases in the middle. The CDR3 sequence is CASSKDKGNQPQHF. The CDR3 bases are TGTGCCAGTAGTAAAGATAAGGGCAATCAGCCCCAGCATTTT.

Here the CDR3 reads CAWSVQEEGGYTF. In DNA, the CDR3 is TGTGCCTGGAGTGTACAAGAGGAGGGTGGCTACACCTTC. The V and J genes are TRBV30 and TRBJ1-2; no definite D call. Between the trimmed V and J ends, which lost 0 bases and 7 bases, there was a span of 12 bases. This CDR3 comprises 13 residues. From germline, CDR1 is GTSNPN and CDR2 SVGIG (reference sequence).

The CDR3 protein is CASSGGPQETQYF. DNA of the CDR3: TGTGCCAGCAGCGGGGGGCCCCAAGAGACCCAGTACTTC. The rearrangement links TRBV9 to TRBJ2-5, with a tentative D call TRBD1 (6 bases). Germline V CDR1 and CDR2: SGDLS, YYNGEE. This CDR3 is built from 13 residues. V was clipped by 3 bases and J by 1 base, with 7 bases between them.

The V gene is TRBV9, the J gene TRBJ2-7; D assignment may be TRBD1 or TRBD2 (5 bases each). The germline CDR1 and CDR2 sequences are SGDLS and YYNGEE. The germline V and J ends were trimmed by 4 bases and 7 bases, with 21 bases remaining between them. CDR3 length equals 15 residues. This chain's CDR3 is CASSSGDRSRGEQYF. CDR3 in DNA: TGTGCCAGCAGCTCAGGAGACAGAAGTCGGGGTGAGCAGTACTTC.

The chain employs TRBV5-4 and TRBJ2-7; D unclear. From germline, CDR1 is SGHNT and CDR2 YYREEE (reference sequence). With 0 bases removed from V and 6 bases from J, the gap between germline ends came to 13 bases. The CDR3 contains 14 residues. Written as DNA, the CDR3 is TGTGCCAGCAGCTTGGATACTGGGCATCGCGAGCAGTACTTC. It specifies CASSLDTGHREQYF. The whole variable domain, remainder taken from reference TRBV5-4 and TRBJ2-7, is ETGVTQSPTHLIKTRGQQVTLRCSSQSGHNTVSWYQQALGQGPQFIFQYYREEENGRGNFPPRFSGLQFPNYSSELNVNALELDDSALYLCASSLDTGHREQYFGPGTRLTVT.

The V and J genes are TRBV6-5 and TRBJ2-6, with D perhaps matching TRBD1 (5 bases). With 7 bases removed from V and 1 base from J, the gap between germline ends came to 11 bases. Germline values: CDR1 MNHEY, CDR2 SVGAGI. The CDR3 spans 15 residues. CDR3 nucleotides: TGTGCCAGCAAACAGCAGGGATCTGGGGCCAACGTCCTGACTTTC. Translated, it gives CASKQQGSGANVLTF.

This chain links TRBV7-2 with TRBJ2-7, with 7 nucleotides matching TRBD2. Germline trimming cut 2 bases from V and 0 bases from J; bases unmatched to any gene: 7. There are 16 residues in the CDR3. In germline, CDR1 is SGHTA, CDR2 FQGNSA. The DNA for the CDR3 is TGTGCCAGCAGCTTAAAAAGCGGGACGTACTCCTACGAGCAGTACTTC. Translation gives CASSLKSGTYSYEQYF.

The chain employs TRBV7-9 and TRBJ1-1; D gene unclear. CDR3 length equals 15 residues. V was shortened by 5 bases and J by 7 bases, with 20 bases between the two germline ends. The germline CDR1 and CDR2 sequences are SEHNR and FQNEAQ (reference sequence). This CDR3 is CASSRSSVRAHEAFF. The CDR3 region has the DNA TGTGCCAGCAGCCGTTCCTCCGTCCGTGCCCATGAAGCTTTCTTT. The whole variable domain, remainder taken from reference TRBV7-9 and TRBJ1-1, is DTGVSQNPRHKITKRGQNVTFRCDPISEHNRLYWYRQTLGQGPEFLTYFQNEAQLEKSRLLSDRFSAERPKGSFSTLEIQRTEQGDSAMYLCASSRSSVRAHEAFFGQGTRLTVV.

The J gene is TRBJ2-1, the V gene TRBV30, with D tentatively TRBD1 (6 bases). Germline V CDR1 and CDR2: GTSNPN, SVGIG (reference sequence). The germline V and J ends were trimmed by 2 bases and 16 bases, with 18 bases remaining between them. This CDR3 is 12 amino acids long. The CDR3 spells CAWSQPPGHFFF. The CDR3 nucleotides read TGTGCCTGGAGTCAACCCCCGGGACATTTTTTCTTC.

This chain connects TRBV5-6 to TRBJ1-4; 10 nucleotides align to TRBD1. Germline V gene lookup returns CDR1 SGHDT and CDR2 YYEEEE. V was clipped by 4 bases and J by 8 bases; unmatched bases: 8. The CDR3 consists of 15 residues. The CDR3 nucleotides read TGTGCCAGCAGCCCCCGGGACAGGGGAGGCGAAAAACTGTTTTTT. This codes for CASSPRDRGGEKLFF.

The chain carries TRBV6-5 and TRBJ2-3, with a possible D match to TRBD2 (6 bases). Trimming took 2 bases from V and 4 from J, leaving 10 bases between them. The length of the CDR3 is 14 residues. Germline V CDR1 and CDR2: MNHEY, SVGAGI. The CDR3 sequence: CASSYAGGSDTQYF. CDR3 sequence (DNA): TGTGCCAGCAGTTACGCTGGAGGGTCAGATACGCAGTATTTT.